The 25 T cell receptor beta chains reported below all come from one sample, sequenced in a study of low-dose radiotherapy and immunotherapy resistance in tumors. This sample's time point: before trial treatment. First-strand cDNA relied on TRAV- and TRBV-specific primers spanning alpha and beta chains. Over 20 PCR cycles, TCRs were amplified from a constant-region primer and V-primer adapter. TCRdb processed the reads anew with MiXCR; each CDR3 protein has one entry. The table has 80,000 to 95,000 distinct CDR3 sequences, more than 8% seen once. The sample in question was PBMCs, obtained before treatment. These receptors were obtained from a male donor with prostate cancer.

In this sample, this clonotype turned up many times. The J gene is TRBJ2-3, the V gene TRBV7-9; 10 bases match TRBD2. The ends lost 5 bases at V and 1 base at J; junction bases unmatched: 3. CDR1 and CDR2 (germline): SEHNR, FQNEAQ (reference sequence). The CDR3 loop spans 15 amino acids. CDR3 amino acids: CASSRTSGGTDTQYF. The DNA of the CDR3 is TGTGCCAGCAGCCGCACTAGCGGGGGCACAGATACGCAGTATTTT.

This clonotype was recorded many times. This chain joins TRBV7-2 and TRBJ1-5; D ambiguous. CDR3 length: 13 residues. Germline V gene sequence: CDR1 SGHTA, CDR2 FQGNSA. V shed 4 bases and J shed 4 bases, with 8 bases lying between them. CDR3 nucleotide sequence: TGTGCCAGCAGCTCCTGGGAGAATCAGCCCCAGCATTTT. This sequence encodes CASSSWENQPQHF.

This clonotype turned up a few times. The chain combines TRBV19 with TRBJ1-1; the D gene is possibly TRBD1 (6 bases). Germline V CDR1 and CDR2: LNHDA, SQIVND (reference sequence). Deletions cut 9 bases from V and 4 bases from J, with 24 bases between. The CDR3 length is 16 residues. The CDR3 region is CASRSGSAGVGTEAFF. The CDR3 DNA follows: TGTGCCAGCCGAAGTGGGTCAGCAGGGGTTGGCACTGAAGCTTTCTTT.

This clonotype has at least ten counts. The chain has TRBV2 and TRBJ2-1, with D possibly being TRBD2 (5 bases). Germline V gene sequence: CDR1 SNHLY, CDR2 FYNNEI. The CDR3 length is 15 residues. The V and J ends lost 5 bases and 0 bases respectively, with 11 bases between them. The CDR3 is CASSQSGNSYNEQFF. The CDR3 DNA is TGTGCCAGCAGTCAGAGCGGAAACTCCTACAATGAGCAGTTCTTC.

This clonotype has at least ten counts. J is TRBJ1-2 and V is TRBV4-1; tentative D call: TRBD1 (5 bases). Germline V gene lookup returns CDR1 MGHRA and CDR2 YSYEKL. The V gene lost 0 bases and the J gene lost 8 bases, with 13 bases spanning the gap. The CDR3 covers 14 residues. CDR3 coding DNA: TGCGCCAGCAGCCAAGAAGTTATGGGGGAAGGCTACACCTTC. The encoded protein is CASSQEVMGEGYTF.

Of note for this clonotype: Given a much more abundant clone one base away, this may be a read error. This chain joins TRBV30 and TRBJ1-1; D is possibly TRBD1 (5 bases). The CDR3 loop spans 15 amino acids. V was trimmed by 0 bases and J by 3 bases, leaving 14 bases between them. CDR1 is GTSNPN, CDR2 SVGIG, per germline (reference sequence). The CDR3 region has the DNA TGTGCCTGGAGTGTACCTCGGACATTATACACTGAAGCTTTCTTT. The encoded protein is CAWSVPRTLYTEAFF.

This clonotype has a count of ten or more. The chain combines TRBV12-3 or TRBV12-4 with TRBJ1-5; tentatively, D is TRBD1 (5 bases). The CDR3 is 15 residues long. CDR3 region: CASQVAMGGNQPQHF. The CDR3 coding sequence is TGTGCGAGTCAGGTGGCAATGGGGGGCAATCAGCCCCAGCATTTT.

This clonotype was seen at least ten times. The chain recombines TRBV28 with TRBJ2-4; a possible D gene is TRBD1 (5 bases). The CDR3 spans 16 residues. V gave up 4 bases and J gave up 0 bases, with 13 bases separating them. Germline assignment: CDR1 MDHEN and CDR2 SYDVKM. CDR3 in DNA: TGTGCCAGCAGTTCTACGAGACAGCTAGCCAAAAACATTCAGTACTTC. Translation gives CASSSTRQLAKNIQYF.

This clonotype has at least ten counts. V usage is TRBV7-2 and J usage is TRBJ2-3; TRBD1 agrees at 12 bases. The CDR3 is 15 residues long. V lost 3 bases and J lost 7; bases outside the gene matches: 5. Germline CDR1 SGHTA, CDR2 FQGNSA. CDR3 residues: CASSFGTGGAYTQYF. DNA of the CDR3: TGTGCCAGCAGCTTCGGGACAGGGGGCGCATATACGCAGTATTTT.

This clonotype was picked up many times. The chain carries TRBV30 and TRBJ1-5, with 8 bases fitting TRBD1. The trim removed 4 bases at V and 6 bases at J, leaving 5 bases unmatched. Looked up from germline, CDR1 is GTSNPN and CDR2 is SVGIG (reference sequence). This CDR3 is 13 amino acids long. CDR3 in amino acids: CAWNQGASQPQHF. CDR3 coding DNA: TGTGCCTGGAATCAGGGGGCCAGTCAGCCCCAGCATTTT.

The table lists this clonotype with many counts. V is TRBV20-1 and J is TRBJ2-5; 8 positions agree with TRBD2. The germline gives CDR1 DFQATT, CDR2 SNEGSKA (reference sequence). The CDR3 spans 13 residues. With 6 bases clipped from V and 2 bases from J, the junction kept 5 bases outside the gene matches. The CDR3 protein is CSAPGLVQETQYF. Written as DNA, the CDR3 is TGCAGTGCCCCGGGACTAGTGCAAGAGACCCAGTACTTC.

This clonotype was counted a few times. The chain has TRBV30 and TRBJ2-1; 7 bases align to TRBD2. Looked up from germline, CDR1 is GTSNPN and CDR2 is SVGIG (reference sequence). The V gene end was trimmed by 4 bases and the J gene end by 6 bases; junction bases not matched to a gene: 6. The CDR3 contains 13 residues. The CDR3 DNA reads TGTGCCTGGATTCGCGGGAGAAGCAATGAGCAGTTCTTC. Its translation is CAWIRGRSNEQFF.

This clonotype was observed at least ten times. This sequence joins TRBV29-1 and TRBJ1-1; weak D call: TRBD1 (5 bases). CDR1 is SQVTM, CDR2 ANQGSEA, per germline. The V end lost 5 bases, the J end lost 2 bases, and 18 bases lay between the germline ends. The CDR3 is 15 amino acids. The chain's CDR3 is CSVTGLGAINTEAFF. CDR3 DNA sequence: TGCAGCGTTACAGGTCTCGGGGCCATTAACACTGAAGCTTTCTTT.

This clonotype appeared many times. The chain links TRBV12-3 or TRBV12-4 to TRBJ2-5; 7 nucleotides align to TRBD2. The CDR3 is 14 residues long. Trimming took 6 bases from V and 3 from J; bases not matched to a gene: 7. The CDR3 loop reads CASSLGGDKETQYF. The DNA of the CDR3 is TGTGCCAGCAGCCTTGGGGGGGATAAAGAGACCCAGTACTTC.

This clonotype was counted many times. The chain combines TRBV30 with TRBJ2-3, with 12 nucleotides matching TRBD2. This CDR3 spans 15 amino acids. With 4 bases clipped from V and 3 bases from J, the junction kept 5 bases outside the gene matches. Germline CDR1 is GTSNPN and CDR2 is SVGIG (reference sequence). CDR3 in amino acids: CAWTPGTSGTDTQYF. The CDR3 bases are TGTGCCTGGACCCCCGGGACTAGCGGGACAGATACGCAGTATTTT.

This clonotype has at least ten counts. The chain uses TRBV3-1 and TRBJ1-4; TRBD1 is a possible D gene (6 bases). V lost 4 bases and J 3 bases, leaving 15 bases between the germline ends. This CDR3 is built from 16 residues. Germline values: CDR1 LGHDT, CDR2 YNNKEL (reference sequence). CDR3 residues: CASSLVGWTANEKLFF. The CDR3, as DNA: TGTGCCAGCAGCCTGGTCGGATGGACAGCTAATGAAAAACTGTTTTTT.

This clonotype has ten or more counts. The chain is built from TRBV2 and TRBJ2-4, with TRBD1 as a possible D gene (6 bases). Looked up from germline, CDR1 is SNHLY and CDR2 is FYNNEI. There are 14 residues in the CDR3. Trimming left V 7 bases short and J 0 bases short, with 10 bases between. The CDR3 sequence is CASTGDLAKNIQYF. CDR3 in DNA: TGTGCCAGCACAGGGGACCTAGCCAAAAACATTCAGTACTTC.

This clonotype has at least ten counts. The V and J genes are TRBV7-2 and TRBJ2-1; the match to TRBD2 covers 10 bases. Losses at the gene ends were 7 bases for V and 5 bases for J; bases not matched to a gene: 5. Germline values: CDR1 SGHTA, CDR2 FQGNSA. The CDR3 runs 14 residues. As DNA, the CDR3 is TGTGCCAGCACCGCTAGCGGGAGCCACAATGAGCAGTTCTTC. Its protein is CASTASGSHNEQFF.

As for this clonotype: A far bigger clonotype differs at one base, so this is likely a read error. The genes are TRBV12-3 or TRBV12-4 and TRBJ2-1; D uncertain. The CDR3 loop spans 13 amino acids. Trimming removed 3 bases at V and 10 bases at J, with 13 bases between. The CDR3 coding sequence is TGTGCCAGCAGTTTTTTGGCCAGGCCCGAGCAGTTCTTC. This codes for CASSFLARPEQFF.

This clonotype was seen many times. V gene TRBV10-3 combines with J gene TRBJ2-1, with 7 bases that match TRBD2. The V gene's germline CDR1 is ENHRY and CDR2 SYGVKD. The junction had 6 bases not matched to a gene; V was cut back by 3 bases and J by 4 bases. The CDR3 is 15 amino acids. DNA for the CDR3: TGTGCCATCAGTGAATCTAGCGGAAAATACAATGAGCAGTTCTTC. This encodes CAISESSGKYNEQFF.

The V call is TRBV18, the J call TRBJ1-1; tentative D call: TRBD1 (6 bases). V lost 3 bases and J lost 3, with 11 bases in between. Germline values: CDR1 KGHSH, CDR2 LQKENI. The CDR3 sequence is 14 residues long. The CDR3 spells CASSPTGADTEAFF. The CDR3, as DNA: TGTGCCAGCTCACCGACGGGGGCCGACACTGAAGCTTTCTTT.

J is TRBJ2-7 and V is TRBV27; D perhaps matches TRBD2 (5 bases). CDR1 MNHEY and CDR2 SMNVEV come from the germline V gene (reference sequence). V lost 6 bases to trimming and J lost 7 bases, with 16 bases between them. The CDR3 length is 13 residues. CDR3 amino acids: CASSHQRTGEQYF. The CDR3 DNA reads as TGTGCCAGCAGCCACCAGAGGACGGGGGAGCAGTACTTC.

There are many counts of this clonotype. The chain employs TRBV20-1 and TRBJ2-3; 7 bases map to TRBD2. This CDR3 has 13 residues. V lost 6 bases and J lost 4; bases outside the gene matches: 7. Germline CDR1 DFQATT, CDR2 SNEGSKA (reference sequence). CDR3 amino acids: CSARTSKADTQYF. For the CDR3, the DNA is TGCAGTGCGCGGACTAGTAAAGCAGATACGCAGTATTTT.

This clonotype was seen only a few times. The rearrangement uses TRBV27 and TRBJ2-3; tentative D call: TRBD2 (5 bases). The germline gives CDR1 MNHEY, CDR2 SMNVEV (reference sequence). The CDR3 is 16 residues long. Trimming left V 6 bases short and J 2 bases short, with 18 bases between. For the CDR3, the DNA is TGTGCCAGCAGCCCCGACTATGGTTTAGACACAGATACGCAGTATTTT. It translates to CASSPDYGLDTDTQYF.

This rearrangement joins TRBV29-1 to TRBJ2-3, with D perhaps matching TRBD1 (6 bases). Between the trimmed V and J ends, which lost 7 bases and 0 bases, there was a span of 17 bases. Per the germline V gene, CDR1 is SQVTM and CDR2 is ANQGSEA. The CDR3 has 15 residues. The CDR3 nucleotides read TGCAGCGCAGGAAGGGGGTGGGGGAGCACAGATACGCAGTATTTT. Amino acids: CSAGRGWGSTDTQYF.